A single sample gave rise to the 7 T cell receptor beta chains below, sequenced in a study of blood T cell repertoires in COVID-19. Profiling relied on immunoSEQ multiplex PCR, and the TCRdb table lists in-frame clones only, not all of them. The sample has under 200,000 clones; 75% to 85% are singletons. The sample was peripheral blood. These receptors were taken from a human donor in a cohort sampled during active COVID-19.

Turning to this clone: The germline gene is not matched at one end of the junction; a read error may be the cause. The chain recombines TRBV4-1 with TRBJ2-1; D is unclear. CDR1 and CDR2 from the germline V gene are MGHRA and YSYEKL. This CDR3 is 15 amino acids long. CDR3 region: CASSQDRASFNEQFF. CDR3 nucleotide sequence: TGCGCCAGCAGCCAAGATAGAGCCTCCTTCAATGAGCAGTTCTTC.

V usage is TRBV9 and J usage is TRBJ1-2, with 7 positions matching TRBD1. V gave up 0 bases and J gave up 2 bases; unmatched junction bases: 4. The CDR3 loop spans 15 amino acids. Germline V gives CDR1 SGDLS, CDR2 YYNGEE. CDR3: CASSVGGGGNYGYTF. Written as DNA, the CDR3 is TGTGCCAGCAGCGTAGGAGGAGGGGGCAACTATGGCTACACCTTC.

This chain's CDR3 is CASSLGAYYGYTF. The CDR3 nucleotides read TGTGCCAGCAGCTTGGGGGCCTACTATGGCTACACCTTC. This chain uses TRBV11-1 with TRBJ1-2, with D possibly matching TRBD1 (6 bases). V gave up 3 bases and J gave up 3 bases, with 8 bases separating them. The CDR3 sequence is 13 residues long. From germline, CDR1 is SGHAT and CDR2 FQDESV (reference sequence).

V gene TRBV6-5 combines with J gene TRBJ1-3, with 9 bases identical to TRBD1. The CDR3 covers 14 residues. J lost 6 bases, V lost 6 bases, and 6 bases had no gene match. Germline CDR1 and CDR2: MNHEY and SVGAGI. The CDR3 region is CASRTTGGLNTIYF. DNA of the CDR3: TGTGCCAGCAGGACAACAGGGGGCCTAAACACCATATATTTT.

This sequence joins TRBV2 and TRBJ1-5, with D possibly being TRBD1 (6 bases). Between the trimmed V and J ends, which lost 6 bases and 4 bases, there was a span of 16 bases. The CDR3 contains 15 residues. Per germline, CDR1 SNHLY and CDR2 FYNNEI. CDR3 loop: CASRSPGQKNQPQHF. CDR3 coding DNA: TGTGCCAGCAGGTCGCCGGGACAAAAAAATCAGCCCCAGCATTTT.

This chain joins TRBV10-1 and TRBJ1-6, with D perhaps matching TRBD1 (5 bases). V lost 3 bases, J lost 6 bases, and 9 bases lay in between. Germline-derived CDR1 and CDR2 are WNHNN and SYGVQD (reference sequence). There are 14 residues in the CDR3. For the CDR3, the DNA is TGCGCCAGCAGTGATGGGCAGGGTAATTCACCCCTCCACTTT. The encoded protein is CASSDGQGNSPLHF.

This chain links TRBV4-3 with TRBJ2-2, with 10 positions matching TRBD2. V lost 0 bases, J lost 6 bases, and 4 bases stayed unmatched. The CDR3 consists of 16 residues. Germline CDR1 and CDR2: LGHNA and YSLEER. CDR3 nucleotides: TGCGCCAGCAGCCAAGATCTAGCGGGAGAATCCGGGGAGCTGTTTTTT. This sequence encodes CASSQDLAGESGELFF.